This T cell receptor (beta chain) came from a study of blood T cell repertoires in COVID-19. This CDR3 has 13 residues. Germline lookup yields CDR1 LGHDT and CDR2 YNNKEL (reference sequence). V lost 7 bases and J lost 5, with 14 bases in between. The authors' processing: Amplification of reference gene primers was used by the study to estimate nucleated cell counts. Profiled with immunoSEQ multiplex PCR; TCRdb holds only in-frame clones, not every one. From that table come the V and J calls and clone size; the DNA was used to work out D and trimming. The sample shows some 300,000 clones, around 90% of them seen only once.

Sequencing used peripheral blood. This TCR came from a woman aged 40 to 55 with COVID-19, enrolled during active disease. This rearrangement joins TRBV3-1 (or the pseudogene TRBV3-2) to TRBJ1-1; a possible D gene is TRBD1 (6 bases). CDR3 residues: CASTTGSRTEAFF. In DNA, the CDR3 is TGTGCCAGCACCACAGGGAGTAGGACTGAAGCTTTCTTT.